A single sample is the source of the 16 T cell receptor beta chains below, sequenced in a study of control samples from healthy donors and cancer patients (dated by TCRdb to 2020 to 2022). Library prep was done by the immunoSEQ multiplex PCR assay. The source is immuneACCESS, and TCRdb retained only in-frame sequences with V and J called. Part of the clones is not carried over; for the studies checked, unresolved V genes explain less than half of this, and the remainder is unexplained. This sample comprises fewer than 300,000 clones, around 79% of them detected only once. The ten largest make up 10% to 15% of the sample. The specimen sequenced was PBMCs. All receptors come from a woman aged 55-69 years with lung cancer.

The V call is TRBV30, the J call TRBJ2-3; D remains ambiguous. Germline CDR1 is GTSNPN and CDR2 is SVGIG (reference sequence). Trimming cost V 5 bases and J 4 bases, with 7 bases left between them. CDR3 length: 11 residues. CDR3 DNA sequence: TGTGCCTGGCTTACACCAGATACGCAGTATTTT. Translation gives CAWLTPDTQYF.

A few counts support this clone. J is TRBJ1-1 and V is TRBV29-1; 9 nucleotides line up with TRBD1. J gave up 5 bases and V 7 bases, and 5 bases lay outside the gene matches. The V gene's germline CDR1 is SQVTM and CDR2 ANQGSEA. The CDR3 covers 12 residues. CDR3: CSAGQGKTEAFF. The CDR3 DNA sequence: TGCAGCGCGGGACAGGGAAAGACTGAAGCTTTCTTT. The full variable domain, rest sourced from reference TRBV29-1 and TRBJ1-1, is SAVISQKPSRDICQRGTSLTIQCQVDSQVTMMFWYRQQPGQSLTLIATANQGSEATYESGFVIDKFPISRPNLTFSTLTVSNMSPEDSSIYLCSAGQGKTEAFFGQGTRLTVV.

The chain links TRBV15 to TRBJ1-4, with D uncertain. CDR3 length: 16 residues. The germline gives CDR1 LNHNV, CDR2 YYDKDF (reference sequence). V lost 3 bases to trimming and J lost 3 bases, with 14 bases between them. The CDR3 coding sequence is TGTGCCACCAGCAGTGCTCTGGGAGTTGCTAATGAAAAACTGTTTTTT. Its protein is CATSSALGVANEKLFF.

The genes are TRBV5-6 and TRBJ1-1, with 7 bases fitting TRBD1. CDR3 length: 15 residues. CDR1 is SGHDT, CDR2 YYEEEE, per germline. Trimming removed 2 bases from V and 0 bases from J; junction bases left unmatched: 4. CDR3 DNA: TGTGCCAGCAGCTTCGGCAGGGGGGTGAACACTGAAGCTTTCTTT. This encodes CASSFGRGVNTEAFF.

The rearrangement links TRBV3-1 (or the pseudogene TRBV3-2) to TRBJ1-2, with D tentatively TRBD1 (6 bases). The germline CDR1 and CDR2 sequences are LGHDT and YNNKEL (reference sequence). The CDR3 is made up of 15 amino acids. The V end was cut by 4 bases, the J end by 2 bases, with 14 bases between. The CDR3 DNA sequence: TGTGCCAGCAGCCTCAGCGGAGGGGGGAACTATGGCTACACCTTC. This gives the protein CASSLSGGGNYGYTF.

The chain couples TRBV5-1 to TRBJ2-7; D possibly matches TRBD1 or TRBD2 (5 bases each). V lost 0 bases to trimming and J lost 6 bases, with 19 bases between them. Looked up from germline, CDR1 is SGHRS and CDR2 is YFSETQ. The CDR3 runs 16 residues. The CDR3 loop is CASSLAPGPEGIEQYF. The CDR3 DNA is TGCGCCAGCAGCTTGGCCCCGGGACCAGAGGGTATCGAGCAGTACTTC.

The gene calls are TRBV27 and TRBJ1-6, with TRBD1 matching 10 bases. The CDR3 length is 15 residues. V gave up 6 bases and J gave up 7 bases; unmatched junction bases: 6. Per germline, CDR1 MNHEY and CDR2 SMNVEV (reference sequence). CDR3 region: CASRPTGGKNSPLHF. The CDR3 DNA reads as TGTGCCAGCAGACCGACAGGGGGCAAAAATTCACCCCTCCACTTT.

The chain joins TRBV11-3 to TRBJ2-1; D ambiguous. Looked up from germline, CDR1 is SGHNT and CDR2 is YENEEA. Trimming cost V 2 bases and J 6 bases, with 8 bases left between them. This CDR3 has 13 amino acids. CDR3 in DNA: TGTGCCAGCAGCTTAAGTTTCAGCAATGAGCAGTTCTTC. Its protein product is CASSLSFSNEQFF.

V is TRBV20-1 and J is TRBJ2-5; D not certain. There are 11 residues in the CDR3. V was clipped by 3 bases and J by 1 base, with 3 bases between them. Germline CDR1 and CDR2: DFQATT and SNEGSKA (reference sequence). The CDR3 reads CSASLQETQYF. The CDR3 region has the DNA TGCAGTGCTAGTCTCCAAGAGACCCAGTACTTC.

This clone turned up a few times. The rearrangement joins TRBV2 to TRBJ2-7, with a weak D call TRBD2 (6 bases). Germline-derived CDR1 and CDR2 are SNHLY and FYNNEI. This CDR3 is built from 11 residues. V shed 10 bases and J shed 3 bases, with 10 bases lying between them. CDR3 nucleotide sequence: TGTGCCACGGGACTGGTCTACGAGCAGTACTTC. The encoded protein is CATGLVYEQYF.

This clone was counted between two and nine times. The J gene is TRBJ1-6, the V gene TRBV4-1; D gene uncertain. Germline CDR1 is MGHRA and CDR2 is YSYEKL. The CDR3 runs 18 residues. Trimming stripped 0 bases from V and 9 bases from J, with 21 bases between. The CDR3 nucleotides are TGCGCCAGCAGCCAAGATCCGGGGATGTTTGGGCTTACTTCACCCCTCCACTTT. It is translated as CASSQDPGMFGLTSPLHF.

The J gene is TRBJ2-7, the V gene TRBV7-3, with a weak D call TRBD1 (6 bases). V was trimmed by 2 bases and J by 5 bases, leaving 13 bases between them. Looked up from germline, CDR1 is SGHTA and CDR2 is FQGTGA. The CDR3 is 14 amino acids. CDR3 nucleotides: TGTGCCAGCAGCTTATCTGGGGGCATAGACGAGCAGTACTTC. Its translation is CASSLSGGIDEQYF.

The chain recombines TRBV7-6 with TRBJ2-1, with 13 bases matching TRBD2. Trimming at V came to 5 bases and at J to 8 bases, leaving 6 bases not matched to a gene. The CDR3 extends over 15 amino acids. Looked up from germline, CDR1 is SGHVS and CDR2 is FNYEAQ. CDR3 DNA: TGTGCCAGCAGCGGGACTAGCGGGACTGTCGATGAGCAGTTCTTC. This encodes CASSGTSGTVDEQFF.

This clone was seen a handful of times. The chain carries TRBV29-1 and TRBJ2-7; D unclear. This CDR3 has 11 amino acids. V lost 7 bases and J lost 3, with 10 bases in between. Germline-derived CDR1 and CDR2 are SQVTM and ANQGSEA. CDR3 bases: TGCAGCGCCGCATACGACTACGAGCAGTACTTC. This gives the protein CSAAYDYEQYF.

The V and J genes are TRBV5-1 and TRBJ1-3; perhaps TRBD1 as D (5 bases). Trimming stripped 4 bases from V and 0 bases from J, with 17 bases between. Looked up from germline, CDR1 is SGHRS and CDR2 is YFSETQ. The CDR3 length is 17 residues. The CDR3 reads CASSPMGLQSSGNTIYF. Written as DNA, the CDR3 is TGCGCCAGCAGCCCCATGGGGCTACAGAGCTCTGGAAACACCATATATTTT.

The chain has TRBV5-1 and TRBJ2-3; 10 positions match TRBD1. With V trimmed by 4 bases and J by 1 base, 6 bases remained unmatched. This CDR3 spans 16 amino acids. Germline V gene sequence: CDR1 SGHRS, CDR2 YFSETQ. In DNA, the CDR3 is TGCGCCAGCAGCCTCAGGACAGGGGGGGGCACAGATACGCAGTATTTT. Translation: CASSLRTGGGTDTQYF. Full variable domain (rest looked up from reference TRBV5-1 and TRBJ2-3): KAGVTQTPRYLIKTRGQQVTLSCSPISGHRSVSWYQQTPGQGLQFLFEYFSETQRNKGNFPGRFSGRQFSNSRSEMNVSTLELGDSALYLCASSLRTGGGTDTQYFGPGTRLTVL.